The rows below give T cell receptor beta chains drawn from one sample of a study of blood T cell repertoires in COVID-19. TCRdb's table, derived via immunoSEQ multiplex PCR, lists solely in-frame clones and lacks some. The repertoire holds about 110,000 clones, with 65% to 75% as singletons. The sequencing sample was made of peripheral blood. These receptors were taken from a human donor with acute or convalescent COVID-19. The donor label of this sample is uncertain. Both conserved end residues are part of each CDR3. The D gene is left open where the match is weak. Size values are once, few and many counts, or a class for expanded clones, and some rows have none.

15 TRBD1 . TRBJ1-5 TRBV5-1 CASSSPRTGTQPQHF TGCGCCAGCAGCTCCCCCCGGACAGGGACCCAGCCCCAGCATTTT
14 . . TRBJ1-5 TRBV2 CASSPRDGNTAQHF TGTGCCAGCAGTCCGCGGGACGGCAATACGGCCCAGCATTTT
19 TRBD2 . TRBJ2-1 TRBV19 CASSIDRFRGGDSNNEQFF TGTGCCAGTAGTATAGATCGCTTTCGGGGGGGGGATTCCAACAATGAGCAGTTCTTC
12 . . TRBJ1-4 TRBV18 CASSAGGEKLFF TGTGCCAGCTCTGCGGGAGGGGAAAAACTGTTTTTT
15 TRBD2 . TRBJ2-3 TRBV7-3 CASSPIPGLADTQYF TGTGCCAGCAGCCCGATACCTGGACTAGCAGATACGCAGTATTTT
14 . many TRBJ2-1 TRBV4-1 CASRRQALHNEQFF TGCGCCAGCAGGCGACAGGCGCTACACAATGAGCAGTTCTTC
15 TRBD1 many TRBJ2-7 TRBV4-1 CASSPPGQGSYEQYF TGCGCCAGCAGCCCACCGGGACAGGGCTCCTACGAGCAGTACTTC
13 . . TRBJ2-3 TRBV12-3/TRBV12-4 CASSRGHTDTQYF TGTGCCAGCAGCCGGGGACACACAGATACGCAGTATTTT
14 . . TRBJ2-7 TRBV5-1 CASSRGLLTDEQYF TGCGCCAGCAGTAGGGGACTTCTTACGGACGAGCAGTACTTC
15 TRBD1 . TRBJ1-5 TRBV5-5 CASSAGTGGDQPQHF TGTGCCAGCAGCGCCGGGACAGGGGGCGATCAGCCCCAGCATTTT
18 . . TRBJ1-6 TRBV7-8 CASSLERRGSSYNSPLHF TGTGCCAGCAGCTTAGAGCGTCGGGGGAGCTCCTATAATTCACCCCTCCACTTT
15 TRBD1 . TRBJ1-1 TRBV5-1 CASRGTGGARTEAFF TGCGCCAGCAGGGGGACAGGGGGCGCAAGGACTGAAGCTTTCTTT
13 TRBD1 once TRBJ1-2 TRBV30 CAWRRGTGDYYTF TGTGCCTGGAGGAGGGGGACAGGGGATTACTACACCTTC
15 . . TRBJ1-4 TRBV5-1 CASSLASATNEKLFF TGCGCCAGCAGCTTGGCGTCAGCAACTAATGAAAAACTGTTTTTT
18 TRBD1 . TRBJ2-6 TRBV27 CASSLQGAVGSGANVLTF TGTGCCAGCAGCTTACAGGGGGCGGTAGGGTCTGGGGCCAACGTCCTGACTTTC
14 . . TRBJ1-1 TRBV18 CASSPREANTEAFF TGTGCCAGCTCCCCCCGGGAAGCGAACACTGAAGCTTTCTTT
14 . . TRBJ2-5 TRBV5-4 CASSFDGVGETQYF TGTGCCAGCAGCTTCGACGGGGTAGGGGAGACCCAGTACTTC